This TCR beta chain was obtained from a study of CD8 T cells in Susac syndrome. Whole-study results and caveats: The study admitted that it had a relatively small number of individuals in its TCR sequencing and HLA analysis.

Reverse transcription of roughly 0.45 to 1 ug RNA was carried out with random hexamers. It was immunoSEQ multiplex PCR that amplified TCR beta CDR3 across 54 Vbeta and 13 Jbeta. A single record per CDR3 protein comes from TCRdb applying MiXCR to the immunoSEQ multiplex PCR reads. The table shows 400,000 or so distinct CDR3 sequences, with 75% to 90% occurring only once. A note on this clonotype: Antigen specificity is unknown.

The CDR3 totals 13 residues. CDR1 SEHNR and CDR2 FQNEAQ come from the germline V gene (reference sequence). Trimming removed 3 bases at V and 6 bases at J, with 11 bases between. CD8+ and CD4+ T cells circulating in blood were sequenced for TCR beta. Negative isolation was used for CD8+ and CD4+ T cells and FACS enrichment for TEMRA cells. The source of this sequence is a human donor with multiple sclerosis. The chain carries TRBV7-9 and TRBJ1-2, with a tentative D call TRBD1 (5 bases). The sequencing sample was made of CD8+ T cells from PBMCs. The CDR3 DNA is TGTGCCAGCAGCTTTGGGAGGGGAGATGGCTACACCTTC. Amino acid sequence: CASSFGRGDGYTF.